The 24 T cell receptor beta chains below were found in one sample sequenced in a study of cytomegalovirus exposure and HLA in healthy donors. The study ran its PCR with 60 Vbeta and 13 Jbeta primers. Measured with immunoSEQ multiplex PCR; TCRdb has only the in-frame clones, and not every one. In all, the sample yields more than 95,000 clones. The sequencing input was PBMCs. The source of these receptors is a man younger than 40 in good health and CMV-seronegative.

J is TRBJ1-1 and V is TRBV6-6; the D gene is possibly TRBD1 (6 bases). The CDR3 contains 15 residues. CDR1 MNHNY and CDR2 SVGAGI come from the germline V gene (reference sequence). V was cut by 2 bases and J by 4 bases, with 14 bases left in between. CDR3 residues: CASSYEGGAVTEAFF. The DNA for the CDR3 is TGTGCCAGCAGTTACGAGGGGGGGGCGGTCACTGAAGCTTTCTTT.

V and J are TRBV7-6 and TRBJ2-7; 10 bases map to TRBD2. The V segment lost 2 bases and the J segment 7 bases; nucleotides outside the gene matches: 11. The CDR3 totals 16 residues. Germline V gene data show CDR1 as SGHVS and CDR2 as FNYEAQ. Written as DNA, the CDR3 is TGTGCCAGCAGCTTAAAGGGGCTAGCGGGAGTGAGGGAGCAGTACTTC. Its translation: CASSLKGLAGVREQYF.

V and J are TRBV5-1 and TRBJ2-7; the D gene is possibly TRBD1 (5 bases). CDR3 size: 16 residues. V gave up 0 bases and J gave up 5 bases, with 18 bases separating them. The germline V gene has CDR1 SGHRS and CDR2 YFSETQ. The CDR3 is CASSLGSRTLWDEQYF. The CDR3 DNA reads as TGCGCCAGCAGCTTGGGGTCAAGGACACTGTGGGACGAGCAGTACTTC.

This chain joins TRBV4-1 and TRBJ2-3; unclear D gene. CDR1 is MGHRA, CDR2 YSYEKL, per germline. V was cut by 0 bases and J by 2 bases, with 6 bases left in between. The CDR3 is made up of 14 amino acids. This CDR3 reads CASSQEENTDTQYF. The CDR3 DNA reads as TGCGCCAGCAGCCAAGAAGAGAACACAGATACGCAGTATTTT.

The J gene is TRBJ2-3, the V gene TRBV28; D gene uncertain. Germline V gene data show CDR1 as MDHEN and CDR2 as SYDVKM. The CDR3 runs 13 residues. Trimming removed 9 bases from V and 2 bases from J, with 12 bases in between. The CDR3 nucleotides are TGTGCCAGAAGAGCCCCTTCCACAGATACGCAGTATTTT. Its protein product is CARRAPSTDTQYF.

The gene calls are TRBV2 and TRBJ1-2; no clear D gene. Trimming stripped 4 bases from V and 2 bases from J, with 5 bases between. Germline-derived CDR1 and CDR2 are SNHLY and FYNNEI. This CDR3 spans 12 amino acids. The DNA for the CDR3 is TGTGCCAGCAGTGGCGGGAACTATGGCTACACCTTC. Its translation: CASSGGNYGYTF. Full variable domain (rest looked up from reference TRBV2 and TRBJ1-2): EPEVTQTPSHQVTQMGQEVILRCVPISNHLYFYWYRQILGQKVEFLVSFYNNEISEKSEIFDDQFSVERPDGSNFTLKIRSTKLEDSAMYFCASSGGNYGYTFGSGTRLTVV.

The chain is built from TRBV4-1 and TRBJ1-2; the match to TRBD1 covers 11 bases. The V gene end was trimmed by 1 base and the J gene end by 4 bases; junction bases not matched to a gene: 2. This CDR3 comprises 15 residues. Germline V gene sequence: CDR1 MGHRA, CDR2 YSYEKL. The CDR3 is CASSQVGQGGYGYTF. The CDR3, as DNA: TGCGCCAGCAGCCAAGTGGGACAGGGGGGCTATGGCTACACCTTC.

This chain uses TRBV29-1 with TRBJ1-2, with 10 positions matching TRBD1. Germline-derived CDR1 and CDR2 are SQVTM and ANQGSEA. This CDR3 is 14 amino acids long. V shed 7 bases, J shed 8 bases, and the junction held 13 bases outside the gene matches. The CDR3 nucleotides are TGCAGCGACCAATCCCAGACAGGGGGCAGAGGCTACACCTTC. Amino acid sequence: CSDQSQTGGRGYTF.

The chain has TRBV28 and TRBJ1-1; weak D call: TRBD1 (5 bases). Looked up from germline, CDR1 is MDHEN and CDR2 is SYDVKM. This CDR3 is 15 amino acids long. The germline V and J ends were trimmed by 2 bases and 4 bases, with 14 bases remaining between them. The CDR3: CASSLTGPGGTEAFF. CDR3 DNA: TGTGCCAGCAGTTTAACGGGACCGGGAGGCACTGAAGCTTTCTTT. Full variable domain (missing parts from reference TRBV28 and TRBJ1-1): DVKVTQSSRYLVKRTGEKVFLECVQDMDHENMFWYRQDPGLGLRLIYFSYDVKMKEKGDIPEGYSVSREKKERFSLILESASTNQTSMYLCASSLTGPGGTEAFFGQGTRLTVV.

The rearrangement joins TRBV7-3 to TRBJ2-7, with 9 bases identical to TRBD2. Per germline, CDR1 SGHTA and CDR2 FQGTGA. After removal of 2 bases from V and 3 bases from J, the junction contained 14 bases not matched to a gene. The CDR3 is 18 amino acids. The CDR3 loop reads CASSLGGLAEQTDYEQYF. CDR3 in DNA: TGTGCCAGCAGCTTAGGGGGACTAGCCGAACAGACGGACTACGAGCAGTACTTC.

The chain is built from TRBV5-6 and TRBJ2-1, with TRBD2 matching 16 bases. This CDR3 is built from 15 residues. V was pared by 4 bases and J by 14 bases, with 9 bases of the junction left unmatched. The germline CDR1 and CDR2 sequences are SGHDT and YYEEEE. CDR3 residues: CASSLEGLAGGSEFF. The CDR3 DNA reads TGTGCCAGCAGCCTGGAGGGACTAGCGGGAGGGTCGGAGTTCTTC.

V gene TRBV28 combines with J gene TRBJ1-2; maybe TRBD1 (5 bases). Germline V gives CDR1 MDHEN, CDR2 SYDVKM. V was clipped by 2 bases and J by 3 bases, with 7 bases between them. This CDR3 has 13 amino acids. The CDR3 is CASSLETDYGYTF. CDR3 coding DNA: TGTGCCAGCAGTTTAGAGACAGACTATGGCTACACCTTC.

The CDR3 sequence: CASSFSDRPAFLGTF. The CDR3 DNA is TGTGCCAGCAGTTTCTCCGACAGGCCTGCTTTCTTAGGGACCTTC. The chain combines TRBV28 with TRBJ1-2, with D tentatively TRBD1 (6 bases). Between the trimmed V and J ends, which lost 3 bases and 14 bases, there was a span of 25 bases. This CDR3 contains 15 residues. Germline lookup yields CDR1 MDHEN and CDR2 SYDVKM.

Here the CDR3 DNA reads TGTGCCAGCAGTCTAGATGGAGGCGGAGTCTATGGCTACACCTTC. Protein: CASSLDGGGVYGYTF. This chain uses TRBV6-1 with TRBJ1-2; no firm D call. Looked up from germline, CDR1 is MNHNS and CDR2 is SASEGT. This CDR3 is 15 amino acids long. V lost 5 bases and J lost 4, with 17 bases in between.

The rearrangement uses TRBV29-1 and TRBJ1-4; D is ambiguous. Trimming shortened V by 0 bases and J by 10 bases, and 9 bases separated the two germline ends. Germline CDR1 and CDR2: SQVTM and ANQGSEA. The CDR3 totals 12 residues. The CDR3 sequence is CSVEDKNGKLFF. CDR3 bases: TGCAGCGTTGAAGATAAAAACGGAAAACTGTTTTTT.

The V and J genes are TRBV7-2 and TRBJ2-1, with D unclear. The germline gives CDR1 SGHTA, CDR2 FQGNSA. The CDR3 sequence is 14 residues long. Between the trimmed V and J ends, which lost 5 bases and 5 bases, there was a span of 13 bases. The CDR3 sequence: CASSPGSAHNEQFF. CDR3 nucleotides: TGTGCCAGCAGCCCTGGCAGCGCCCACAATGAGCAGTTCTTC.

The genes are TRBV15 and TRBJ2-6; D might be TRBD1 (6 bases). Looked up from germline, CDR1 is LNHNV and CDR2 is YYDKDF (reference sequence). V lost 3 bases, J lost 3 bases, and 18 bases lay in between. This CDR3 contains 18 residues. The CDR3 region is CATSRRVRGAGGANVLTF. CDR3 in DNA: TGTGCCACCAGCAGGCGGGTCAGGGGTGCTGGTGGGGCCAACGTCCTGACTTTC.

CDR3 in amino acids: CASSVDRFINYGYTF. The CDR3 nucleotides are TGTGCCAGCAGCGTGGACAGATTCATTAACTATGGCTACACCTTC. The chain is built from TRBV7-2 and TRBJ1-2; possible D gene TRBD1, 6 bases. V was trimmed by 5 bases and J by 1 base, leaving 14 bases between them. This CDR3 has 15 residues. In germline, CDR1 is SGHTA, CDR2 FQGNSA.

This rearrangement joins TRBV7-2 to TRBJ2-7; the D gene is possibly TRBD1 (7 bases). V was pared by 5 bases and J by 4 bases, with 18 bases between. This CDR3 spans 15 amino acids. Per the germline V gene, CDR1 is SGHTA and CDR2 is FQGNSA. The CDR3 is CASSTRGVGLYEQYF. Written as DNA, the CDR3 is TGTGCCAGCAGCACCAGGGGGGTAGGGCTTTACGAGCAGTACTTC.

The V and J genes are TRBV5-1 and TRBJ2-2, with D tentatively TRBD1 (6 bases). Germline CDR1 is SGHRS and CDR2 is YFSETQ. Trimming stripped 4 bases from V and 2 bases from J, with 9 bases between. The CDR3 has 14 amino acids. The CDR3 protein is CASSRDTNTGELFF. The CDR3 region has the DNA TGCGCCAGCAGCCGGGACACAAACACCGGGGAGCTGTTTTTT. The full variable domain, rest sourced from reference TRBV5-1 and TRBJ2-2, is KAGVTQTPRYLIKTRGQQVTLSCSPISGHRSVSWYQQTPGQGLQFLFEYFSETQRNKGNFPGRFSGRQFSNSRSEMNVSTLELGDSALYLCASSRDTNTGELFFGEGSRLTVL.

V gene TRBV6-5 combines with J gene TRBJ1-3; D gene uncertain. The germline V gene has CDR1 MNHEY and CDR2 SVGAGI. The CDR3 runs to 15 residues. Trimming shortened V by 8 bases and J by 2 bases, and 16 bases separated the two germline ends. The CDR3 bases are TGTGCCAGCGGACGACCCCGGGGTGCTGGAAACACCATATATTTT. It yields the protein CASGRPRGAGNTIYF.

This chain links TRBV4-1 with TRBJ1-1, with 10 bases aligning to TRBD1. CDR1 and CDR2 (germline): MGHRA, YSYEKL. The CDR3 runs to 15 residues. The trim removed 4 bases at V and 4 bases at J, leaving 6 bases unmatched. CDR3 sequence (DNA): TGCGCCAGCAGCCCCAGACAGGGGGCAGTCACTGAAGCTTTCTTT. Its protein is CASSPRQGAVTEAFF.

V gene TRBV27 combines with J gene TRBJ2-3; no reliable D call. Deletions cut 2 bases from V and 2 bases from J, with 5 bases between. The CDR3 has 13 amino acids. Per the germline V gene, CDR1 is MNHEY and CDR2 is SMNVEV (reference sequence). CDR3 coding DNA: TGTGCCAGCAGTTTACAGTTCACAGATACGCAGTATTTT. This gives the protein CASSLQFTDTQYF.

J is TRBJ2-7 and V is TRBV5-4, with a possible D match to TRBD2 (5 bases). V gave up 1 base and J gave up 0 bases, with 17 bases separating them. The CDR3 runs to 17 residues. Per the germline V gene, CDR1 is SGHNT and CDR2 is YYREEE (reference sequence). The CDR3 spells CASSLPSASGSSYEQYF. CDR3 bases: TGTGCCAGCAGCTTGCCTTCCGCGTCGGGGAGCTCCTACGAGCAGTACTTC.